A single sample gave rise to the 13 T cell receptor beta chains below, sequenced in a study of untreated major depressive disorder. The protocol was immunoSEQ multiplex PCR, while the TCRdb copy is restricted to in-frame clones and leaves out a portion. The data hold just over 20,000 clones, with around 87% observed a single time. The specimen sequenced was CD4+ T cells from PBMCs. The receptors were gathered from a woman aged 25-40 years in good health.

The chain combines TRBV5-1 with TRBJ1-1; 7 bases fit TRBD1. Germline values: CDR1 SGHRS, CDR2 YFSETQ. J was trimmed by 0 bases and V by 3 bases; bases with no gene match: 8. The CDR3 covers 16 residues. This chain's CDR3 is CASSSRPDRVNTEAFF. CDR3 DNA: TGCGCCAGCAGCTCACGACCTGACAGGGTGAACACTGAAGCTTTCTTT.

This chain links TRBV14 with TRBJ2-7; D may correspond to TRBD1 or TRBD2 (5 bases each). This CDR3 is built from 16 residues. Germline assignment: CDR1 SGHDN and CDR2 FVKESK. Trimming left V 4 bases short and J 9 bases short, with 25 bases between. DNA for the CDR3: TGTGCCAGCAGCCGGGGACCGGGTTCGATAAAGTGGAGGCAGTACTTC. Translating it yields CASSRGPGSIKWRQYF.

This clone was picked up a small number of times. The chain uses TRBV2 and TRBJ2-2; D is unclear. From germline, CDR1 is SNHLY and CDR2 FYNNEI. The CDR3 length is 13 residues. Trimming took 5 bases from V and 3 from J, leaving 7 bases between them. As DNA, the CDR3 is TGTGCCAGCAGTCCCGATTACACCGGGGAGCTGTTTTTT. It translates to CASSPDYTGELFF.

V is TRBV28 and J is TRBJ1-5; 8 bases align to TRBD1. With V trimmed by 5 bases and J by 5 bases, 5 bases remained unmatched. The CDR3 is made up of 14 amino acids. Per the germline V gene, CDR1 is MDHEN and CDR2 is SYDVKM. Here the CDR3 DNA reads TGTGCCAGCAGTCCCCGGACAGGGTATCAGCCCCAGCATTTT. Its protein product is CASSPRTGYQPQHF.

This chain joins TRBV20-1 and TRBJ2-3; D not certain. Trimming took 7 bases from V and 7 from J, leaving 9 bases between them. The length of the CDR3 is 10 residues. CDR1 is DFQATT and CDR2 is SNEGSKA in the germline V gene (reference sequence). The DNA for the CDR3 is TGCAGTGGAGGACCTTATACGCAGTATTTT. It is translated as CSGGPYTQYF.

The rearrangement links TRBV5-4 to TRBJ2-7, with D possibly being TRBD2 (6 bases). The germline V and J ends were trimmed by 5 bases and 3 bases, with 21 bases remaining between them. CDR1 SGHNT and CDR2 YYREEE come from the germline V gene (reference sequence). CDR3 size: 16 residues. CDR3 coding DNA: TGTGCCAGCAGTCCTACCCCGGGGAGGAGGAACTACGAGCAGTACTTC. Protein product: CASSPTPGRRNYEQYF.

In its sample, this clone was seen once. This chain joins TRBV19 and TRBJ1-6, with D perhaps TRBD1 (6 bases). Trimming removed 3 bases from V and 7 bases from J, with 13 bases in between. CDR1 LNHDA and CDR2 SQIVND come from the germline V gene (reference sequence). This CDR3 comprises 15 residues. CDR3 residues: CASSIQDRANSPLHF. Written as DNA, the CDR3 is TGTGCCAGTAGTATTCAGGACAGAGCCAATTCACCCCTCCACTTT.

This clone appeared once. The V gene is TRBV6-5, the J gene TRBJ1-4; TRBD1 agrees at 10 bases. Germline CDR1 reads MNHEY; CDR2 reads SVGAGI. The CDR3 extends over 15 amino acids. V lost 6 bases, J lost 7 bases, and 8 bases stayed unmatched. DNA of the CDR3: TGTGCCAGCAGCCGGAGACAGGGGGCGGGTGAAAAACTGTTTTTT. This codes for CASSRRQGAGEKLFF.

V gene TRBV29-1 combines with J gene TRBJ2-3, with 12 bases matching TRBD2. This CDR3 comprises 17 residues. The trim removed 5 bases at V and 2 bases at J, leaving 11 bases unmatched. Per the germline V gene, CDR1 is SQVTM and CDR2 is ANQGSEA. The DNA of the CDR3 is TGCAGCGTTTTAGGACTAGCGGGGTTTGCTAACACAGATACGCAGTATTTT. Protein product: CSVLGLAGFANTDTQYF.

The chain combines TRBV30 with TRBJ2-5; 9 bases are a match to TRBD2. Trimming took 8 bases from V and 5 from J; bases not matched to a gene: 12. This CDR3 has 14 residues. CDR1 is GTSNPN, CDR2 SVGIG, per germline (reference sequence). The CDR3 loop reads CAHRPAGGRETQYF. The DNA of the CDR3 is TGTGCCCATCGCCCGGCGGGGGGGCGCGAGACCCAGTACTTC.

The chain is built from TRBV5-1 and TRBJ2-1, with 9 bases lining up with TRBD1. This CDR3 spans 15 amino acids. Germline CDR1 and CDR2: SGHRS and YFSETQ. V dropped 4 bases and J dropped 7; count of bases not matched to a gene: 9. The CDR3 loop reads CASSQPGQGSNEQFF. CDR3 nucleotides: TGCGCCAGCAGCCAGCCGGGACAGGGATCGAATGAGCAGTTCTTC.

The chain is built from TRBV4-2 and TRBJ1-5; D not certain. The germline CDR1 and CDR2 sequences are LGHNA and YNFKEQ. The V end was cut by 4 bases, the J end by 2 bases, with 15 bases between. CDR3 size: 16 residues. Here the CDR3 DNA reads TGTGCCAGCAGCCCCTCGGGAGGCGTAGGCAATCAGCCCCAGCATTTT. Amino acid sequence: CASSPSGGVGNQPQHF.

The genes are TRBV25-1 and TRBJ1-1, with a tentative D call TRBD1 (5 bases). Germline CDR1 MGHDK, CDR2 SYGVNS. This CDR3 is 15 amino acids long. V shed 2 bases and J shed 1 base, with 11 bases lying between them. The CDR3 DNA follows: TGTGCCAGCAGTGAAATTGGGACGGCGAACACTGAAGCTTTCTTT. This sequence encodes CASSEIGTANTEAFF.